The 23 T cell receptor beta chains below come from one sample, sequenced in a study of patients and donors after allogeneic stem cell transplantation. MiXCR, run by TCRdb on the RT-PCR reads, gives a single entry per CDR3 protein. This table has 920,000 or so distinct CDR3 sequences, about 20% appearing once. The sequenced sample consisted of blood, either unsorted or a sorted T cell fraction (not recorded which). The receptors derive from a human donor who was either an allogeneic HSCT recipient or a stem cell or donor lymphocyte infusion donor (not recorded which). It is not recorded whose cells these are; they may come from a transplant donor.

The rearrangement joins TRBV28 to TRBJ2-2; D is undetermined. In germline, CDR1 is MDHEN, CDR2 SYDVKM. V was cut by 2 bases and J by 8 bases, with 6 bases left in between. The CDR3 totals 12 residues. The chain's CDR3 is CASSLAEGELFF. For the CDR3, the DNA is TGTGCCAGCAGTTTAGCAGAGGGGGAGCTGTTTTTT.

CDR3 region: CASSWDDWNEQFF. Written as DNA, the CDR3 is TGCGCCAGCAGTTGGGACGACTGGAATGAGCAGTTCTTC. The J gene is TRBJ2-1, the V gene TRBV5-1, with D tentatively TRBD1 or TRBD2 (5 bases each). The CDR3 spans 13 residues. The V end was cut by 5 bases, the J end by 7 bases, with 13 bases between. From germline, CDR1 is SGHRS and CDR2 YFSETQ.

The J gene is TRBJ1-5, the V gene TRBV29-1, with no clear D. CDR3 length equals 15 residues. Germline-derived CDR1 and CDR2 are SQVTM and ANQGSEA. V lost 4 bases, J lost 4 bases, and 17 bases lay in between. The CDR3 loop reads CSVAAGGSGNQPQHF. CDR3 bases: TGCAGCGTTGCTGCGGGAGGGAGTGGGAATCAGCCCCAGCATTTT.

The chain links TRBV28 to TRBJ1-5; 9 bases align to TRBD1. Germline V gene data show CDR1 as MDHEN and CDR2 as SYDVKM. The length of the CDR3 is 15 residues. V dropped 4 bases and J dropped 5; count of bases not matched to a gene: 6. The CDR3 bases are TGTGCCAGCAGTTCGGGGGACAGGGCATATCAGCCCCAGCATTTT. Amino acids: CASSSGDRAYQPQHF.

V is TRBV7-9 and J is TRBJ2-2, with TRBD1 matching 7 bases. The V gene's germline CDR1 is SEHNR and CDR2 FQNEAQ (reference sequence). The CDR3 consists of 15 residues. Germline trimming cut 3 bases from V and 8 bases from J; bases unmatched to any gene: 9. CDR3 coding DNA: TGTGCCAGCAGCTTCAGACAGGGCTTGACGGGGGAGCTGTTTTTT. It translates to CASSFRQGLTGELFF. Looking up the rest from reference TRBV7-9 and TRBJ2-2 gives the full variable domain: DTGVSQNPRHKITKRGQNVTFRCDPISEHNRLYWYRQTLGQGPEFLTYFQNEAQLEKSRLLSDRFSAERPKGSFSTLEIQRTEQGDSAMYLCASSFRQGLTGELFFGEGSRLTVL.

The rearrangement links TRBV20-1 to TRBJ2-3, with 7 bases matching TRBD2. The CDR3 is 18 residues long. CDR1 DFQATT and CDR2 SNEGSKA come from the germline V gene (reference sequence). V dropped 0 bases and J dropped 4; count of bases not matched to a gene: 16. The CDR3 loop reads CSARDEREDWGFPDTQYF. CDR3 sequence (DNA): TGCAGTGCTAGAGATGAACGGGAGGACTGGGGCTTCCCAGATACGCAGTATTTT.

This clonotype was picked up a small number of times. The genes are TRBV29-1 and TRBJ1-1; 8 positions agree with TRBD1. Germline loops: CDR1 SQVTM, CDR2 ANQGSEA. The CDR3 has 13 residues. V shed 6 bases and J 4 bases; nucleotides not matched to a gene: 7. In DNA, the CDR3 is TGCAGCGTCAGCGTAGACAGGGGCACTGAAGCTTTCTTT. Residues: CSVSVDRGTEAFF.

The chain combines TRBV7-2 with TRBJ1-6; TRBD1 matches at 9 bases. Germline CDR1 SGHTA, CDR2 FQGNSA. V dropped 0 bases and J dropped 9; count of bases not matched to a gene: 15. This CDR3 has 19 residues. CDR3 region: CASSLAGDRDRFGGSPLHF. Written as DNA, the CDR3 is TGTGCCAGCAGCTTAGCCGGGGACAGGGATCGCTTTGGGGGTTCACCCCTCCACTTT.

CDR3 sequence: CASSLTGTKVINEQFF. The CDR3 region has the DNA TGTGCCAGCAGCTTAACCGGGACTAAAGTAATTAATGAGCAGTTCTTC. The chain combines TRBV7-3 with TRBJ2-1, with 7 bases identical to TRBD2. This CDR3 has 16 residues. Trimming cost V 0 bases and J 7 bases; bases outside gene matches: 9. In germline, CDR1 is SGHTA, CDR2 FQGTGA.

The chain uses TRBV27 and TRBJ1-6; D remains unclear. The CDR3 has 13 residues. Trimming pared 4 bases from V and 5 bases from J, leaving 6 bases between. Germline V gives CDR1 MNHEY, CDR2 SMNVEV (reference sequence). The CDR3 bases are TGTGCCAGCAGTTGGGCCCATAATTCACCCCTCCACTTT. This sequence encodes CASSWAHNSPLHF.

The chain joins TRBV29-1 to TRBJ2-7; D unclear. The CDR3 length is 14 residues. CDR1 and CDR2 (germline): SQVTM, ANQGSEA. Trimming removed 4 bases at V and 7 bases at J, with 20 bases between. CDR3 sequence reads: CSVASPPYQWEQYF. The CDR3 DNA follows: TGCAGCGTTGCCTCACCCCCGTATCAATGGGAGCAGTACTTC.

The V gene is TRBV7-9, the J gene TRBJ1-1; weak D call: TRBD1 (5 bases). Trimming took off 4 bases at V and 6 bases at J, with 21 bases between the two ends. This CDR3 contains 16 residues. Germline values: CDR1 SEHNR, CDR2 FQNEAQ (reference sequence). The CDR3, as DNA: TGTGCCAGCAGCTCGCGGTTCCGGGACGGGGTGTCTGAAGCTTTCTTT. It is translated as CASSSRFRDGVSEAFF.

In this sample, this clonotype turned up a few times. The chain uses TRBV3-1 and TRBJ2-3; D unclear. Trimming stripped 1 base from V and 4 bases from J, with 12 bases between. Germline assignment: CDR1 LGHDT and CDR2 YNNKEL (reference sequence). The CDR3 has 15 amino acids. The CDR3 nucleotides are TGTGCCAGCAGCCAAGTTAGCCGGGCGGCAGATACGCAGTATTTT. Translation gives CASSQVSRAADTQYF.

This clonotype was detected a few times. The chain is built from TRBV12-3 or TRBV12-4 and TRBJ1-4; no definite D call. The CDR3 is made up of 14 amino acids. V lost 1 base and J 5 bases, leaving 8 bases between the germline ends. The CDR3 nucleotides read TGTGCCAGCAGTTTAGGCAGCTCCAATGAAAAACTGTTTTTT. As protein: CASSLGSSNEKLFF.

This clonotype was counted a few times. This rearrangement joins TRBV6-2 or TRBV6-3 to TRBJ2-7, with 11 positions matching TRBD2. This CDR3 region has 15 residues. J gave up 4 bases and V 6 bases, and 8 bases lay outside the gene matches. Germline values: CDR1 MNHEY, CDR2 SVGEGT. In DNA, the CDR3 is TGTGCCAGCAGCACCTGGACTAGCGGGCGGTACGAGCAGTACTTC. Protein product: CASSTWTSGRYEQYF.

This clonotype appeared a few times. This chain uses TRBV24-1 with TRBJ1-2; weak D call: TRBD1 (6 bases). In germline, CDR1 is KGHDR, CDR2 SFDVKD. The CDR3 spans 14 residues. Trimming cost V 6 bases and J 4 bases, with 14 bases left between them. The CDR3 protein is CATSKKDRFYGYTF. CDR3 DNA: TGTGCCACCAGTAAAAAAGACAGGTTCTATGGCTACACCTTC.

This clonotype was detected a few times. The rearrangement links TRBV5-5 to TRBJ2-1, with 7 bases lining up with TRBD2. The CDR3 length is 14 residues. V shed 4 bases, J shed 5 bases, and the junction held 6 bases outside the gene matches. Germline V gene data show CDR1 as SGHKS and CDR2 as YYEKEE (reference sequence). Here the CDR3 DNA reads TGTGCCAGCAGCCTAAGGACTAGGAACAATGAGCAGTTCTTC. Its translation: CASSLRTRNNEQFF.

V gene TRBV5-1 combines with J gene TRBJ2-5; possibly TRBD1 for D (7 bases). Germline V gene lookup returns CDR1 SGHRS and CDR2 YFSETQ. V was pared by 0 bases and J by 1 base, with 16 bases between. This CDR3 is 17 amino acids long. CDR3 in DNA: TGCGCCAGCAGCTTGGCCGCGGCAGGGGGGCCCCAAGAGACCCAGTACTTC. Translating it yields CASSLAAAGGPQETQYF.

This clonotype was detected only a few times. The chain uses TRBV6-1 and TRBJ2-1, with D perhaps TRBD1 or TRBD2 (5 bases each). Per the germline V gene, CDR1 is MNHNS and CDR2 is SASEGT. CDR3 length equals 15 residues. Deletions cut 8 bases from V and 2 bases from J, with 16 bases between. CDR3 region: CASLLEGNTYNEQFF. DNA of the CDR3: TGTGCCAGCCTCCTCGAGGGGAATACCTACAATGAGCAGTTCTTC.

The chain is built from TRBV6-4 and TRBJ2-5, with D tentatively TRBD2 (5 bases). The CDR3 has 15 residues. Deletions cut 6 bases from V and 5 bases from J, with 19 bases between. The germline V gene has CDR1 MRHNA and CDR2 SNTAGT. The CDR3 nucleotides read TGTGCCAGCAGAGGACTTACAGTCCTCGGGGAGACCCAGTACTTC. As protein: CASRGLTVLGETQYF.

This chain connects TRBV12-3 or TRBV12-4 to TRBJ2-1, with a possible D match to TRBD1 (5 bases). The germline V and J ends were trimmed by 6 bases and 9 bases, with 15 bases remaining between them. This CDR3 comprises 13 residues. The CDR3 protein is CASSPTGASEQFF. The CDR3 DNA follows: TGTGCCAGCAGCCCCACTGGGGCGAGTGAGCAGTTCTTC.

Notes on this clonotype: Sequence at one end of the junction differs from germline and may be a read error. The rearrangement joins TRBV15 to TRBJ1-1, with 11 bases aligning to TRBD1. Germline lookup yields CDR1 LNHNV and CDR2 YYDKDF (reference sequence). The CDR3 extends over 15 amino acids. CDR3 region: CATSRGDRGNAEAFF. CDR3 in DNA: TGTGCCACCAGCAGAGGGGACAGGGGGAACGCTGAAGCTTTCTTT.

This clonotype was counted between two and nine times. The chain joins TRBV29-1 to TRBJ1-1; D gene uncertain. The V and J ends lost 6 bases and 3 bases respectively, with 14 bases between them. The CDR3 consists of 13 residues. Germline CDR1 and CDR2: SQVTM and ANQGSEA. CDR3 nucleotide sequence: TGCAGCGTCTCCAGTAAAATCGACACTGAAGCTTTCTTT. Translation: CSVSSKIDTEAFF.